This T cell receptor (beta chain) was observed in a study of T cell changes during pregnancy in multiple sclerosis. Assay used: immunoSEQ multiplex PCR; TCRdb lists only in-frame clones, some missing. The data show tens of thousands of clones, around 90% seen once. Trimming at V came to 5 bases and at J to 6 bases, leaving 4 bases not matched to a gene. CDR1 is SGHVS and CDR2 is FNYEAQ in the germline V gene. CDR3 size: 12 residues. The source material was CD4+ T cells from peripheral blood mononuclear cells, sampled before pregnancy. The chain couples TRBV7-6 to TRBJ2-7, with TRBD1 matching 7 bases. This TCR was sampled from a female donor with multiple sclerosis, enrolled in a pregnancy study. Written as DNA, the CDR3 is TGTGCCAGCAGCCTGGGACAGTCCGAGCAGTACTTC. This gives the protein CASSLGQSEQYF.